This T cell receptor (beta chain) comes out of a study of T-cell reconstitution after alpha-beta-depleted transplantation in children. Molecular barcoding with unique molecular identifiers was used for the TCRbeta library. TCRdb re-derived calls from the PCR reads in MiXCR, one entry per CDR3 protein. This sample has some 590,000 distinct CDR3 sequences; approximately 10% occur once, and the top ten carry 4%. Many counts were recorded for this clonotype. Here the sequenced sample was PBMCs from the stem cell graft donor, taken from the stem cell graft. The receptor was derived from a human donor who donated a stem cell graft to a child with acute myeloid leukemia.

CDR3 region: CAWSAMGLTTYNEQFF. In DNA form, the CDR3 reads TGTGCCTGGAGTGCCATGGGGCTAACTACCTACAATGAGCAGTTCTTC. The rearrangement links TRBV30 to TRBJ2-1; D might be TRBD1 (5 bases). Trimming took 1 base from V and 2 from J, leaving 15 bases between them. The CDR3 loop spans 16 amino acids. Germline CDR1 is GTSNPN and CDR2 is SVGIG (reference sequence).